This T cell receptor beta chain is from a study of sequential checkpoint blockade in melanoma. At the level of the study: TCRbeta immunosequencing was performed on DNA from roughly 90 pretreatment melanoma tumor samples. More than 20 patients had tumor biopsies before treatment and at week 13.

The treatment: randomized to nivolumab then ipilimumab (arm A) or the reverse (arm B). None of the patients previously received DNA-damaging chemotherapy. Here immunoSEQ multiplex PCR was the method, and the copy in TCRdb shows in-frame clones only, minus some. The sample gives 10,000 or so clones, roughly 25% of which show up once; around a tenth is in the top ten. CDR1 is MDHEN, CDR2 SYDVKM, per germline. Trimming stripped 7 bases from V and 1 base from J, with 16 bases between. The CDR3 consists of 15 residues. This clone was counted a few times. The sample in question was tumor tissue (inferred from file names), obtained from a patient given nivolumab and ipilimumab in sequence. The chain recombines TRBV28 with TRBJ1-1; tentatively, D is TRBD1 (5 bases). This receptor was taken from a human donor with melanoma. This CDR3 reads CASTLRAGRNTEAFF. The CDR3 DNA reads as TGTGCCAGCACCCTAAGGGCAGGGCGGAACACTGAAGCTTTCTTT.